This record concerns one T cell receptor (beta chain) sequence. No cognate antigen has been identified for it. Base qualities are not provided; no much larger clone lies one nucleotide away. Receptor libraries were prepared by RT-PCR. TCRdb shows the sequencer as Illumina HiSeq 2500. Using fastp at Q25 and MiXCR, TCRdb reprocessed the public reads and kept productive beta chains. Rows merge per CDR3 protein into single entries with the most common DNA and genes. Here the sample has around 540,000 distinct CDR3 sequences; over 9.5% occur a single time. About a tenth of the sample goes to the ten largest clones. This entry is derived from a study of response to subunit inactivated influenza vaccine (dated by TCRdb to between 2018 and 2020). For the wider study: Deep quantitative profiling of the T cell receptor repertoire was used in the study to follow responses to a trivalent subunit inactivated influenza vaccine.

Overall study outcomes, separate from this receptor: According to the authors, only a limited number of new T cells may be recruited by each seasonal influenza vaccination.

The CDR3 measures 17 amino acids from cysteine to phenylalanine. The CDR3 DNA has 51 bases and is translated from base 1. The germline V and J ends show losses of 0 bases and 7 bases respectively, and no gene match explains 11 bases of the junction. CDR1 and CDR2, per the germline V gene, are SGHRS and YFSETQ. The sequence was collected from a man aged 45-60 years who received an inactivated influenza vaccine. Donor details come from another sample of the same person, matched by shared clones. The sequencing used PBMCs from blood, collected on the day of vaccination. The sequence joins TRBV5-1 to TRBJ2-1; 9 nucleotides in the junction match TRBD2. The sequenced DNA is TGCGCCAGCAGCTTGGCCGGCGGCGGGAGGGCAAGGAATGAGCAGTTCTTC. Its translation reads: CASSLAGGGRARNEQFF.